Listed below are T cell receptor beta chains from one sample, sequenced in a study of blood T cell repertoires in COVID-19. Produced via immunoSEQ multiplex PCR; TCRdb's table is partial and in-frame only. This table holds tens of thousands of clones, 88% found once. The source material was peripheral blood. These receptors all stem from a woman aged 55-75 years with COVID-19, enrolled during active disease. Each CDR3 is given with its conserved first and last residue. The order of the fields is J gene, V gene, D gene, CDR3 protein. A D gene is named only where the DNA matches it firmly.

>TRBJ1-6|TRBV5-8|-
CASSLVWGHLLLNSPLHF
>TRBJ2-1|TRBV30|TRBD1
CALGTGPEQFF
>TRBJ1-5|TRBV18|-
CASSPPSGINQPQHF
>TRBJ1-5|TRBV18|TRBD1
CASSLSAGGNQPQHF
>TRBJ1-2|TRBV30|-
CAWSTGPYGYTF
>TRBJ2-3|TRBV29-1|TRBD1
CSAGQVGTALDTQYF
>TRBJ1-5|TRBV6-6|TRBD1
CASRTGTGVSNQPQHF
>TRBJ2-2|TRBV5-6|TRBD1
CASSLAAGTGAVGELFF
>TRBJ2-4|TRBV28|TRBD1
CASSQDRVSRVGKNIQYF
>TRBJ1-5|TRBV11-2|TRBD1
CASSVTGAANQPQHF
>TRBJ1-2|TRBV28|-
CASSLRGGGYLGYTF
>TRBJ1-1|TRBV5-6|TRBD1
CASSYGTAMNTEAFF
>TRBJ2-5|TRBV6-5|TRBD1
CATQRQGRETQYF
>TRBJ2-4|TRBV2|-
CASSDPSGGNIQYF
>TRBJ1-4|TRBV5-1|-
CASSSSGATNEKLFF
>TRBJ1-6|TRBV21-1|-
CASSNGKTVSYNSPLHF
>TRBJ1-6|TRBV5-1|-
CASSLGLPTSGSPLHF
>TRBJ2-7|TRBV28|TRBD1
CASNPGQGTYEQYF
>TRBJ1-1|TRBV20-1|-
CSASPYLNTEAFF
>TRBJ2-3|TRBV5-1|TRBD2
CASSWGAGAGSTDTQYF
>TRBJ2-6|TRBV18|-
CASSTGAFSSGANVLTF
>TRBJ1-3|TRBV28|-
CASGEQTGNSGNTIYF
>TRBJ1-4|TRBV6-2/TRBV6-3|-
CASSPPAGRGKLFF
>TRBJ1-5|TRBV2|-
CASSAGLSYQPQHF
>TRBJ2-7|TRBV10-3|-
CAISGQGPHEQYF
>TRBJ2-2|TRBV4-2|-
CASSQDIAGLNTGELFF
>TRBJ1-1|TRBV2|TRBD1
CASSDRGTYTEAFF
>TRBJ1-2|TRBV19|-
CASSITGSGNLYGYTF
>TRBJ1-4|TRBV19|-
CASMVQGGGKLFF
>TRBJ2-5|TRBV7-8|-
CASSTRMGETQYF
>TRBJ2-4|TRBV7-9|TRBD1
CASSSVYGQGDGDIQYF
>TRBJ1-3|TRBV4-1|-
CASSQGPGTQGRDTIYF
>TRBJ2-1|TRBV3-1/TRBV3-2|TRBD2
CASSQELAGGINEQFF
>TRBJ1-5|TRBV7-9|-
CASSQENQPQHF
>TRBJ2-1|TRBV6-1|TRBD2
CASSEEGSGGAYNEQFF
>TRBJ1-5|TRBV2|-
CASSEALPGVPQHF
>TRBJ2-1|TRBV9|-
CASSAVGQSSYNEQFF
>TRBJ2-1|TRBV6-2/TRBV6-3|TRBD2
CASSRTSGSYNEQFF
>TRBJ1-3|TRBV5-4|-
CASSHTGPSGNTIYF
>TRBJ2-2|TRBV11-2|TRBD2
CATSLAGIGELFF
>TRBJ2-5|TRBV4-3|TRBD1
CASSQGDRGAGETQYF
>TRBJ1-2|TRBV5-4|-
CASSNPGGNYGYTF
>TRBJ2-3|TRBV9|TRBD1
CASSVGDRGDTQYF
>TRBJ2-5|TRBV4-3|-
CASSQDYPAQETQYF
>TRBJ1-1|TRBV15|TRBD1
CATSPDRGYTEAFF
>TRBJ2-1|TRBV6-5|TRBD2
CASSYSAGGRYNEQFF
>TRBJ2-7|TRBV2|-
CASSPGAYEQYF
>TRBJ2-7|TRBV6-2/TRBV6-3|TRBD1
CASSPTGVRYEQYF